Sequencing of this TCR beta chain was carried out in a study of blood T cell repertoires in COVID-19. Study overall: Material from acute and convalescent COVID-19 was sourced from the United States, Italy and Spain.

Authors' processing steps: The authors estimated nucleated cell counts from reference gene primer amplification. Only in-frame clones appear in the TCRdb table, and some are missing; sequencing was by immunoSEQ multiplex PCR. V, J and clone size reflect that table, while D and trimming were determined from the DNA. The sample holds some 150,000 clones, 86% seen once. This sequence was found in an elderly woman in a cohort sampled during active or convalescent COVID-19. Sequencing was done on a sample of peripheral blood.

The CDR3 sequence is CASSNRQGTQETQYF. For the CDR3, the DNA is TGTGCCAGCAGTAACAGACAGGGAACACAAGAGACCCAGTACTTC. The genes are TRBV6-5 and TRBJ2-5, with TRBD1 matching 7 bases. The V gene end was trimmed by 5 bases and the J gene end by 2 bases; junction bases not matched to a gene: 8. CDR1 is MNHEY and CDR2 is SVGAGI in the germline V gene. The CDR3 covers 15 residues.